A single sample gave rise to the 11 T cell receptor beta chains below, sequenced in a study of blood T cells in healthy people across ages. PCR was performed a second time for about 6 to 12 cycles using a sample-barcoded 5' primer and a J-beta primer mix. TCRdb re-called the 5' RACE reads through MiXCR, storing one row per CDR3 protein. The sample records 540,000 or so distinct CDR3 sequences, less than 60% being singletons. Sequenced material: blood. The receptors come from a man older than 75 in good health.

This clonotype was detected only a few times. This chain uses TRBV7-2 with TRBJ2-7, with 9 bases that match TRBD2. CDR3 length: 13 amino acids. CDR1 is SGHTA, CDR2 FQGNSA, per germline. V was clipped by 3 bases and J by 7 bases; unmatched bases: 4. CDR3 protein: CASSFSGRYEQYF. CDR3 DNA sequence: TGTGCCAGCAGCTTTAGCGGGAGATATGAGCAGTACTTC. Drawing the rest from reference TRBV7-2 and TRBJ2-7, the complete variable domain is GAGVSQSPSNKVTEKGKDVELRCDPISGHTALYWYRQSLGQGLEFLIYFQGNSAPDKSGLPSDRFSAERTGGSVSTLTIQRTQQEDSAVYLCASSFSGRYEQYFGPGTRLTVT.

The table lists this clonotype with many counts. J is TRBJ1-2 and V is TRBV6-6; 9 bases align to TRBD1. This CDR3 comprises 14 residues. Germline values: CDR1 MNHNY, CDR2 SVGAGI (reference sequence). Trimming at V came to 6 bases and at J to 9 bases, leaving 11 bases not matched to a gene. The CDR3 coding sequence is TGTGCCAGCAGCTCCGGGACAGGGTCTGTAAGCTACACCTTC. It codes for CASSSGTGSVSYTF.

The V gene is TRBV3-1, the J gene TRBJ2-7, with D possibly TRBD1 on 5 matching bases. This CDR3 comprises 16 residues. The ends were cut back, 1 base at V and 0 bases at J, with 13 bases in the middle. Germline V CDR1 and CDR2: LGHDT, YNNKEL (reference sequence). The CDR3 region has the DNA TGTGCCAGCAGCCAAGTGGGGCAGGGCTACTCCTACGAGCAGTACTTC. This gives the protein CASSQVGQGYSYEQYF.

Comment on this clonotype: A junction boundary mismatches the germline segment, possibly from a read error. This chain uses TRBV12-3 or TRBV12-4 with TRBJ2-3, with TRBD2 as a possible D gene (6 bases). CDR3 size: 17 residues. This CDR3 is CVSSLRGRETVTDTQYF. The CDR3 DNA follows: TGTGTCAGCAGTTTGCGGGGTCGGGAAACAGTTACAGATACGCAGTATTTT.

J is TRBJ2-1 and V is TRBV24-1; 15 bases match TRBD2. The CDR3 totals 16 residues. Losses at the gene ends were 4 bases for V and 8 bases for J; bases not matched to a gene: 5. CDR1 is KGHDR and CDR2 is SFDVKD in the germline V gene. The CDR3 DNA reads TGTGCCACCAGTGACCCGGGACTAGCGGGAGGAGATGAGCAGTTCTTC. This encodes CATSDPGLAGGDEQFF.

The chain uses TRBV20-1 and TRBJ2-1; TRBD2 agrees at 8 bases. This CDR3 comprises 16 residues. Germline lookup yields CDR1 DFQATT and CDR2 SNEGSKA (reference sequence). The ends lost 1 base at V and 7 bases at J; junction bases unmatched: 12. The CDR3 DNA reads as TGCAGTGCTAGAGTGTTAGGGCTAGCGGGTATGAATGAGCAGTTCTTC. It translates to CSARVLGLAGMNEQFF.

As for this clonotype: One end of the junction is discordant with germline, which a read error may explain. The chain recombines TRBV7-9 with TRBJ2-7; TRBD1 matches 7 bases. From germline, CDR1 is SEHNR and CDR2 FQNEAQ (reference sequence). This CDR3 is built from 16 residues. The CDR3 DNA is TGTGCCGGCAGCCGAGACAGGGCTCCTCTCCTAGATGAGCAGTACTTC. This sequence encodes CAGSRDRAPLLDEQYF.

This clonotype occurred many times. The V gene is TRBV15, the J gene TRBJ1-2; unclear D gene. The CDR3 has 13 residues. The germline V gene encodes CDR1 LNHNV and CDR2 YYDKDF (reference sequence). Deletions cut 0 bases from V and 3 bases from J, with 5 bases between. CDR3 nucleotide sequence: TGTGCCACCAGCAGAGATAGCTACTATGGCTACACCTTC. Translating gives CATSRDSYYGYTF. Full variable domain (missing parts from reference TRBV15 and TRBJ1-2): DAMVIQNPRYQVTQFGKPVTLSCSQTLNHNVMYWYQQKSSQAPKLLFHYYDKDFNNEADTPDNFQSRRPNTSFCFLDIRSPGLGDTAMYLCATSRDSYYGYTFGSGTRLTVV.

The rearrangement links TRBV7-2 to TRBJ1-5, with D possibly matching TRBD1 (5 bases). Per the germline V gene, CDR1 is SGHTA and CDR2 is FQGNSA. The CDR3 extends over 17 amino acids. The V end was cut by 1 base, the J end by 0 bases, with 13 bases between. CDR3 residues: CASSLVGTAYSNQPQHF. In nucleotides, the CDR3 is TGTGCCAGCAGCTTAGTCGGGACCGCATATAGCAATCAGCCCCAGCATTTT.

A word on this clonotype: At one of its ends the junction is not consistent with the germline gene, which may arise from a read error. The J gene is TRBJ2-1, the V gene TRBV24-1; possible D gene TRBD1, 6 bases. The CDR3 spans 15 residues. Germline values: CDR1 KGHDR, CDR2 SFDVKD. CDR3 region: CATSKGVSSYNEPFF. Written as DNA, the CDR3 is TGTGCCACCAGCAAGGGGGTCAGCTCCTACAATGAGCCGTTCTTC.

This clonotype was detected once. V usage is TRBV7-9 and J usage is TRBJ1-1, with D uncertain. CDR3 length equals 14 residues. The V end was cut by 6 bases, the J end by 2 bases, with 13 bases between. Germline loops: CDR1 SEHNR, CDR2 FQNEAQ (reference sequence). As DNA, the CDR3 is TGTGCCAGCAGGCCCGGAGGACCTAACACTGAAGCTTTCTTT. Amino acid sequence: CASRPGGPNTEAFF.